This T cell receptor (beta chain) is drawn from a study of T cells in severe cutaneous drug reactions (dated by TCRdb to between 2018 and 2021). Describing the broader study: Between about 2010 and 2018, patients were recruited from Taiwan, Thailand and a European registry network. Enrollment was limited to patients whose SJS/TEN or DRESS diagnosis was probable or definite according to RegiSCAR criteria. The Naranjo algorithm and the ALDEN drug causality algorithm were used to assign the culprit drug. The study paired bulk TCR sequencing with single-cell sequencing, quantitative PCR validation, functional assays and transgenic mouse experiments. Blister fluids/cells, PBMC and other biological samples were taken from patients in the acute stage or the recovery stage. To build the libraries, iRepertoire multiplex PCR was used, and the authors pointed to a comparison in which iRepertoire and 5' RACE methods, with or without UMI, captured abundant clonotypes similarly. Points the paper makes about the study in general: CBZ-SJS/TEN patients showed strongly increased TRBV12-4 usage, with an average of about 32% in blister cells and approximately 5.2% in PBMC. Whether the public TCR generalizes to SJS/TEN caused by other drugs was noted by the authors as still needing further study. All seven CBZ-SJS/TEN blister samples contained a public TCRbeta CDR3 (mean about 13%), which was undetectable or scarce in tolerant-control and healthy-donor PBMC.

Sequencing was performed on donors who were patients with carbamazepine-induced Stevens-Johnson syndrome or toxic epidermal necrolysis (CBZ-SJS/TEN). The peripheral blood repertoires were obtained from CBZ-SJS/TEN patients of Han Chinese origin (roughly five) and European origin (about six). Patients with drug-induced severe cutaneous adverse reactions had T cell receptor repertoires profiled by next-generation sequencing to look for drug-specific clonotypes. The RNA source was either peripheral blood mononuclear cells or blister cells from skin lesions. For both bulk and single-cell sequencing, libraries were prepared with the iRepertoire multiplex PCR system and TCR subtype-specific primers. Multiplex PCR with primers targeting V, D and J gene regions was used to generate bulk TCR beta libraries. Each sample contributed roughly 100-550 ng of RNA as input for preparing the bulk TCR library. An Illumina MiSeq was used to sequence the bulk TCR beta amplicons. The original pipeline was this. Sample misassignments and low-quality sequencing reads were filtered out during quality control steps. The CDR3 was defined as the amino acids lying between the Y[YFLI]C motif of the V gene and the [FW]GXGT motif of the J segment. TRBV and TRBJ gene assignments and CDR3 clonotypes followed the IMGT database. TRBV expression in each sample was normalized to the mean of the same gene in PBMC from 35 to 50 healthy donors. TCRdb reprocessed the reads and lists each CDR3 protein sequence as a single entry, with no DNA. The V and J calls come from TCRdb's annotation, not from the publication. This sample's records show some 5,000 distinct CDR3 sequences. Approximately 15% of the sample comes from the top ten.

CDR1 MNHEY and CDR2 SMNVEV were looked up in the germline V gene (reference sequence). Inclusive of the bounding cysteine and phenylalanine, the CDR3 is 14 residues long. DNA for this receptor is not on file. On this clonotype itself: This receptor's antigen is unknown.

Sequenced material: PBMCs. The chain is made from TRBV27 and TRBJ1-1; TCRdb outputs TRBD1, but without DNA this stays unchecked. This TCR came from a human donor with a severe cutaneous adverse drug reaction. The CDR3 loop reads CASSLLGGVTEAFF.